Shown below are 14 T cell receptor beta chains from a single sample sequenced in a study of blood T cell repertoires in COVID-19. Assay used: immunoSEQ multiplex PCR; TCRdb lists only in-frame clones, some missing. Of hundreds of thousands of clones in the sample, 85% were seen once. The sequencing input was PBMCs or T cells enriched from blood (not recorded which). The source of these receptors is a woman aged 25 to 45 who had been exposed to COVID-19.

The chain has TRBV5-6 and TRBJ1-5; D uncertain. CDR1 and CDR2 from the germline V gene are SGHDT and YYEEEE. Trimming took off 0 bases at V and 7 bases at J, with 8 bases between the two ends. This CDR3 spans 13 amino acids. The CDR3 loop reads CASSLAYVQPQHF. The CDR3, as DNA: TGTGCCAGCAGCTTGGCCTACGTCCAGCCCCAGCATTTT.

In this sample, this clone turned up a few times. The sample holds other DNA sequences that translate to the same CDR3. This chain joins TRBV7-3 and TRBJ2-2; 9 bases are a match to TRBD2. Germline values: CDR1 SGHTA, CDR2 FQGTGA. This CDR3 is 15 amino acids long. The ends lost 2 bases at V and 5 bases at J; junction bases unmatched: 3. The CDR3 loop is CASSLSSGRTGELFF. Here the CDR3 DNA reads TGTGCCAGCAGCTTATCCAGCGGGAGGACCGGGGAGCTGTTTTTT.

V is TRBV4-1 and J is TRBJ1-5; 8 positions agree with TRBD1. The trim removed 0 bases at V and 6 bases at J, leaving 4 bases unmatched. The V gene's germline CDR1 is MGHRA and CDR2 YSYEKL. CDR3 length: 15 amino acids. In DNA, the CDR3 is TGCGCCAGCAGCCAAGAAGCAGGGGGCGTTCAGCCCCAGCATTTT. Translation gives CASSQEAGGVQPQHF.

The table lists this clone with a few counts. The CDR3 coding sequence is TGTGCCAGTACGAGGGGGCGAACAGATACGCAGTATTTT. This encodes CASTRGRTDTQYF. The V and J genes are TRBV19 and TRBJ2-3, with TRBD1 matching 7 bases. CDR1 and CDR2 (germline): LNHDA, SQIVND (reference sequence). CDR3 length equals 13 residues. With V trimmed by 7 bases and J by 3 bases, 4 bases remained unmatched. Full variable domain (outside the CDR3, taken from reference TRBV19 and TRBJ2-3): DGGITQSPKYLFRKEGQNVTLSCEQNLNHDAMYWYRQDPGQGLRLIYYSQIVNDFQKGDIAEGYSVSREKKESFPLTVTSAQKNPTAFYLCASTRGRTDTQYFGPGTRLTVL.

This sequence joins TRBV4-1 and TRBJ2-2; TRBD2 might be the D (7 bases). Per the germline V gene, CDR1 is MGHRA and CDR2 is YSYEKL. The CDR3 has 18 amino acids. With 4 bases removed from V and 2 bases from J, the gap between germline ends came to 20 bases. CDR3 nucleotides: TGCGCCAGCAGCCTAATGGGGCGGGGGCGCAGAAACACCGGGGAGCTGTTTTTT. The encoded protein is CASSLMGRGRRNTGELFF.

The rearrangement uses TRBV27 and TRBJ2-2; 9 nucleotides align to TRBD1. With V trimmed by 4 bases and J by 3 bases, 9 bases remained unmatched. The CDR3 is 17 residues long. From germline, CDR1 is MNHEY and CDR2 SMNVEV (reference sequence). CDR3 protein: CASSSIQGAMDTGELFF. The DNA of the CDR3 is TGTGCCAGCAGTTCCATACAGGGGGCGATGGACACCGGGGAGCTGTTTTTT.

This clone occurred a few times. Other DNA variants within this sample encode the same CDR3. The chain links TRBV24-1 to TRBJ1-5, with 11 nucleotides matching TRBD1. This CDR3 comprises 14 residues. V gave up 4 bases and J gave up 7 bases; unmatched junction bases: 2. Per the germline V gene, CDR1 is KGHDR and CDR2 is SFDVKD. The CDR3 loop is CATSDGQGAQPQHF. The DNA for the CDR3 is TGTGCCACCAGTGACGGACAGGGGGCCCAGCCCCAGCATTTT.

Relative to its sample, this clone is medium-sized. The gene calls are TRBV18 and TRBJ2-7, with TRBD1 identical over 8 bases. Germline V lookup: CDR1 KGHSH, CDR2 LQKENI. This CDR3 region has 14 residues. V gave up 3 bases and J gave up 6 bases; unmatched junction bases: 7. The DNA for the CDR3 is TGTGCCAGCTCACCCGGACAGGGATCAGTCGAGCAGTACTTC. Amino acids: CASSPGQGSVEQYF.

This clone was seen a single time. This CDR3 is CASSGQRPGLAGRRDGEQFF. DNA for the CDR3: TGTGCCAGCAGCGGTCAACGACCGGGACTAGCGGGTCGGAGGGATGGTGAGCAGTTCTTC. The V gene is TRBV9, the J gene TRBJ2-1, with TRBD2 matching 12 bases. Germline trimming cut 3 bases from V and 9 bases from J; bases unmatched to any gene: 22. CDR1 is SGDLS and CDR2 is YYNGEE in the germline V gene. The CDR3 covers 20 residues.

About this clone: Within the sample, other DNA sequences also encode this same CDR3. CDR3 sequence (DNA): TGTGCCAGCAGTCCGTCGGGACAGGGGAATTCACCCCTCCACTTT. Its protein product is CASSPSGQGNSPLHF. The chain employs TRBV28 and TRBJ1-6; 10 bases fit TRBD1. The junction had 5 bases not matched to a gene; V was cut back by 5 bases and J by 7 bases. The germline gives CDR1 MDHEN, CDR2 SYDVKM. The CDR3 runs 15 residues.

The chain links TRBV12-3 or TRBV12-4 to TRBJ2-7; TRBD2 matches 12 bases. V lost 8 bases and J lost 4; bases outside the gene matches: 3. CDR3 length: 13 amino acids. The CDR3 coding sequence is TGTGCCAGCTGGACTAGCGGGACTTACGAGCAGTACTTC. This sequence encodes CASWTSGTYEQYF.

This clone was detected only once. The chain employs TRBV9 and TRBJ2-2, with TRBD1 identical over 7 bases. Germline CDR1 is SGDLS and CDR2 is YYNGEE. J was trimmed by 1 base and V by 0 bases; bases with no gene match: 3. The CDR3 spans 16 residues. CDR3 in amino acids: CASSVGWTGNTGELFF. The CDR3, as DNA: TGTGCCAGCAGCGTAGGTTGGACAGGGAACACCGGGGAGCTGTTTTTT.

J is TRBJ2-7 and V is TRBV28; TRBD2 might be the D (5 bases). Germline CDR1 is MDHEN and CDR2 is SYDVKM. Trimming took 7 bases from V and 6 from J, leaving 19 bases between them. The CDR3 is 14 residues long. CDR3 nucleotides: TGTGCCAGCACCCCCGCTAGGGAGTCACTCGAGCAGTACTTC. It translates to CASTPARESLEQYF.

The chain employs TRBV27 and TRBJ2-1; tentative D call: TRBD1 (5 bases). Trimming removed 3 bases from V and 3 bases from J, with 9 bases in between. The CDR3 is 14 amino acids. The germline gives CDR1 MNHEY, CDR2 SMNVEV (reference sequence). The CDR3 DNA is TGTGCCAGCAGTTTTCAGGGCCTCTACAATGAGCAGTTCTTC. Translation: CASSFQGLYNEQFF.